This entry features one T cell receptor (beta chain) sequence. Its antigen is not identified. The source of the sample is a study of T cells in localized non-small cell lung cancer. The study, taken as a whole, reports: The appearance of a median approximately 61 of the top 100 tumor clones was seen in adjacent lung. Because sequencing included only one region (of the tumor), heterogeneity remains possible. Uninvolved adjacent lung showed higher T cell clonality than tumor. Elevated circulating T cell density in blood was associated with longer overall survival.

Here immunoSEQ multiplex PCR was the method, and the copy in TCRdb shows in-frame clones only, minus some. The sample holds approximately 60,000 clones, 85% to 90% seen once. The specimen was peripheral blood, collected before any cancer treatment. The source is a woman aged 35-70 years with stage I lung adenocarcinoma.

In nucleotides, the CDR3 is TGTGCCAGCAGCGCTAGCGGGGGGTCCAATACGCAGTATTTT. This translates into CASSASGGSNTQYF. The chain couples TRBV6-5 to TRBJ2-3, with 11 bases fitting TRBD2. CDR3 size: 14 residues. Trimming took 6 bases from V and 7 from J; bases not matched to a gene: 6. In germline, CDR1 is MNHEY, CDR2 SVGAGI.